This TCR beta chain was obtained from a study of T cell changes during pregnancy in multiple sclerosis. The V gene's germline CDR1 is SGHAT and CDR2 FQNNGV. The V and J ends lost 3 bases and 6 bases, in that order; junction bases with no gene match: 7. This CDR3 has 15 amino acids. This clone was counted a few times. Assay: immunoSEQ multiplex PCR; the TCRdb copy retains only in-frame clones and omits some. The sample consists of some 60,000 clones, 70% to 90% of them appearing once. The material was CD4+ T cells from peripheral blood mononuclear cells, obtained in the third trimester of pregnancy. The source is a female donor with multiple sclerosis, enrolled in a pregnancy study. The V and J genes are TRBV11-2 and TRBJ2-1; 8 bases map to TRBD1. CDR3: CASSLGWTGLNEQFF. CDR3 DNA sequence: TGTGCCAGCAGCTTGGGTTGGACAGGGCTCAATGAGCAGTTCTTC.